This T cell receptor (beta chain) was sequenced in a study of T cells in Graves' hyperthyroidism and ophthalmopathy. About the research overall: Prior to any treatment, at the point of initial diagnosis, peripheral blood was collected.

The length of the CDR3 is 14 residues. V gave up 6 bases and J gave up 5 bases; unmatched junction bases: 4. This clonotype has ten or more counts. The antigen remains undetermined. RNA transcripts served as the template for amplifying TCR beta CDR3 regions. HTBI primers drove first-round RT-PCR of the TCR CDR3. TCRdb redid the calling of the multiplex PCR reads with MiXCR, one entry per CDR3 protein. The sample carries about 500,000 distinct CDR3 sequences, about an eighth recorded once. Points from the study as a whole: Ophthalmopathy was told apart from stable hyperthyroidism by a 13 V-J model. Before onset, by a median of around 6.1 months, the model predicted ophthalmopathy. Blood shared most expanded thyroid clonotypes above 0.001.

Material: blood. This chain joins TRBV12-3 or TRBV12-4 and TRBJ2-4; TRBD1 matches 10 bases. The sequence was collected from a woman aged 18-29 years with Graves' hyperthyroidism. The CDR3 bases are TGTGCCAGCAGGCTTGGACAGGGGGAAAACATTCAGTACTTC. Encoded protein: CASRLGQGENIQYF.